This T cell receptor beta chain emerged from a study of blood T cells in healthy people across ages. Between the trimmed V and J ends, which lost 4 bases and 0 bases, there was a span of 10 bases. CDR1 is SQVTM, CDR2 ANQGSEA, per germline. CDR3 length equals 13 residues. Primers used in a second PCR of roughly 6 to 11 cycles were a sample-barcoded 5' primer and a J-beta primer mix. TCRdb reprocessed the 5' RACE reads with MiXCR, giving one entry per CDR3 protein. The sample holds 910,000 or so distinct CDR3 sequences, roughly half seen once. The sample holds many counts of this clonotype. The antigen is undetermined. Overall study findings and caveats: Long-lived and aged donors differed, with more naive CD4+ cells and higher diversity in the long-lived. Roughly linear declines in TCR beta diversity per million T cells occurred with age.

The chain joins TRBV29-1 to TRBJ2-7, with D perhaps TRBD1 (6 bases). Source material: blood. This TCR was sampled from a woman aged 60-75 years in good health. CDR3: CSVGQDSSYEQYF. For the CDR3, the DNA is TGCAGCGTTGGACAGGACAGCTCCTACGAGCAGTACTTC.